The rows below give T cell receptor beta chains drawn from one sample of a study of blood T cell repertoires in COVID-19. Sequencing used immunoSEQ multiplex PCR; TCRdb keeps in-frame clones, though not all of them. The data hold 300,000 to 350,000 clones, with roughly 84% observed a single time. Sequences were obtained from PBMCs or T cells enriched from blood (not recorded which). All receptors come from a woman in her 30s who had recovered from COVID-19. Each CDR3 is given with its conserved first and last residue. D genes are given only for firm matches. Size is stated for part of the rows, as once, few or many counts, or as a class when the clone is expanded.

size: NA; D: NA; V: TRBV30; J: TRBJ1-6; CDR3: CACQVPKSPGNSPLHF; DNA: TGTGCCTGCCAAGTCCCGAAATCCCCAGGGAATTCACCCCTCCACTTT
size: NA; D: TRBD1; V: TRBV28; J: TRBJ1-2; CDR3: CASGTGTGLYYGYTF; DNA: TGTGCCAGCGGGACGGGGACAGGGCTATACTATGGCTACACCTTC
size: NA; D: NA; V: TRBV5-1; J: TRBJ2-3; CDR3: CASSLASGYTTDTQYF; DNA: TGCGCCAGCAGCTTGGCGTCAGGGTACACTACAGATACGCAGTATTTT
size: NA; D: NA; V: TRBV6-2/TRBV6-3; J: TRBJ1-1; CDR3: CASSYHRDTEAFF; DNA: TGTGCCAGCAGTTACCACAGGGATACTGAAGCTTTCTTT
size: NA; D: TRBD2; V: TRBV4-1; J: TRBJ2-5; CDR3: CASSLSGGGLQETQYF; DNA: TGCGCCAGCAGCCTCTCGGGCGGGGGGCTCCAAGAGACCCAGTACTTC
size: NA; D: NA; V: TRBV12-5; J: TRBJ2-5; CDR3: CASGLAVGGQETQYF; DNA: TGTGCTAGTGGTTTGGCCGTGGGGGGACAAGAGACCCAGTACTTC
size: NA; D: TRBD1; V: TRBV11-3; J: TRBJ2-1; CDR3: CASSLDRAGGYNEQFF; DNA: TGTGCCAGCAGCTTAGATCGAGCAGGGGGATACAATGAGCAGTTCTTC
size: NA; D: NA; V: TRBV7-2; J: TRBJ1-1; CDR3: CASSLSGGGTEAFF; DNA: TGTGCCAGCAGTCTCTCCGGGGGGGGGACTGAAGCTTTCTTT
size: NA; D: NA; V: TRBV6-5; J: TRBJ2-5; CDR3: CAIRQTDQETQYF; DNA: TGTGCCATCCGACAGACCGACCAAGAGACCCAGTACTTC
size: NA; D: TRBD1; V: TRBV2; J: TRBJ2-7; CDR3: CATGESSYEQYF; DNA: TGTGCTACAGGGGAAAGCTCCTACGAGCAGTACTTC
size: few; D: TRBD1; V: TRBV2; J: TRBJ1-3; CDR3: CASGDRVSGNTIYF; DNA: TGTGCCAGCGGCGACAGGGTTTCTGGAAACACCATATATTTT
size: NA; D: TRBD2; V: TRBV18; J: TRBJ2-1; CDR3: CASSLLTGLGNEQFF; DNA: TGTGCCAGCTCGCTTTTAACGGGACTAGGAAATGAGCAGTTCTTC
size: NA; D: TRBD1; V: TRBV7-2; J: TRBJ1-1; CDR3: CASTSLGTGRKDTEAFF; DNA: TGTGCCAGCACCTCGTTGGGGACAGGTAGGAAGGACACTGAAGCTTTCTTT
size: NA; D: NA; V: TRBV6-5; J: TRBJ1-2; CDR3: CASSGAGIYGYTF; DNA: TGTGCCAGCAGCGGGGCGGGAATCTATGGCTACACCTTC
size: NA; D: TRBD2; V: TRBV27; J: TRBJ2-2; CDR3: CASSARASGGKAGELFF; DNA: TGTGCCAGCAGCGCTCGCGCTAGCGGGGGGAAAGCCGGGGAGCTGTTTTTT
size: NA; D: NA; V: TRBV28; J: TRBJ2-2; CDR3: CASSLGGSNTGELFF; DNA: TGTGCCAGCAGTTTGGGGGGATCCAACACCGGGGAGCTGTTTTTT
size: few; D: TRBD1; V: TRBV29-1; J: TRBJ1-2; CDR3: CSVPGGPVYGYTF; DNA: TGCAGCGTTCCAGGGGGCCCCGTATATGGCTACACCTTC
size: NA; D: NA; V: TRBV29-1; J: TRBJ1-1; CDR3: CSVAMNTEAFF; DNA: TGCAGCGTTGCCATGAACACTGAAGCTTTCTTT
size: NA; D: NA; V: TRBV19; J: TRBJ2-2; CDR3: CASSGSRVGELFF; DNA: TGTGCCAGTAGTGGGTCGAGGGTTGGGGAGCTGTTTTTT
size: NA; D: TRBD1; V: TRBV7-9; J: TRBJ1-5; CDR3: CASSQGAGQPQHF; DNA: TGTGCCAGCAGTCAGGGGGCAGGTCAGCCCCAGCATTTT
size: NA; D: TRBD2; V: TRBV7-9; J: TRBJ2-3; CDR3: CASSLWGSGGLSDTQYF; DNA: TGTGCCAGCAGCCTTTGGGGTAGCGGGGGACTTTCAGATACGCAGTATTTT
size: NA; D: TRBD1; V: TRBV2; J: TRBJ2-7; CDR3: CASSTGGEQYF; DNA: TGTGCCAGCAGCACAGGGGGCGAGCAGTACTTC
size: few; D: TRBD1; V: TRBV6-2/TRBV6-3; J: TRBJ2-2; CDR3: CASSLTGSNGELFF; DNA: TGTGCCAGCAGCCTGACAGGGAGTAACGGGGAGCTGTTTTTT
size: NA; D: TRBD1; V: TRBV18; J: TRBJ1-1; CDR3: CASSPPGGGTEAFF; DNA: TGTGCCAGCTCACCACCAGGGGGCGGCACTGAAGCTTTCTTT
size: NA; D: TRBD1; V: TRBV2; J: TRBJ1-1; CDR3: CASRGQLAFF; DNA: TGTGCCAGCAGGGGACAGCTAGCTTTCTTT
size: NA; D: TRBD2; V: TRBV18; J: TRBJ2-1; CDR3: CASSPHPLAGNYNEQFF; DNA: TGTGCCAGCTCACCTCACCCCCTAGCGGGGAACTACAATGAGCAGTTCTTC
size: NA; D: TRBD1; V: TRBV6-1; J: TRBJ1-5; CDR3: CASSDSSRGSHQPQHF; DNA: TGTGCCAGCAGTGATAGTTCCAGGGGGAGCCATCAGCCCCAGCATTTT